This paragraph reports one T cell receptor beta chain. Its cognate antigen is unknown. The data were obtained in a study of T cells and Merkel cell carcinoma outcomes. The CDR3 contains 12 residues. Trimming took 5 bases from V and 4 from J, leaving 5 bases between them. Per germline, CDR1 MNHEY and CDR2 SMNVEV (reference sequence). Profiling relied on immunoSEQ multiplex PCR, and the TCRdb table lists in-frame clones only, not all of them. The table records over 10,000 clones, 95% to 96% of them present only once. General observations from the study: In Merkel cell carcinoma, repertoire and T-cell density reportedly predicted outcomes.

Sequences were obtained from tumor tissue from Merkel cell carcinoma. The genes are TRBV27 and TRBJ2-2; D not certain. The receptor was isolated from a human donor with Merkel cell carcinoma. The CDR3 spells CASSPTTGELFF. CDR3 in DNA: TGTGCCAGCAGTCCGACCACCGGGGAGCTGTTTTTT.